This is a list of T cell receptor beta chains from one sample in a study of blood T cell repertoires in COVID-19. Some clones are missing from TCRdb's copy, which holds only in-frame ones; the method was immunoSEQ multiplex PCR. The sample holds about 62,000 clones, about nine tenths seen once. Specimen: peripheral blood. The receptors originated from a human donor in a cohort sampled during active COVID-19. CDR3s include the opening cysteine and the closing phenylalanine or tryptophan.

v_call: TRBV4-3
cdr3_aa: CATRSGANVLTF

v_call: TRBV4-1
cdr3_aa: CASSRTGSPSYEQYF

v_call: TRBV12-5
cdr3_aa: CASSLGRAGVETQYF

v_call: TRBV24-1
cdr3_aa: CATGGAGGQETQYF

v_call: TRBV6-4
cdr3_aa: CASSKDRGSYTF

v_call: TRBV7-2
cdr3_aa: CASSAGGSVYEQYF

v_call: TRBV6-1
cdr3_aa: CASSERGRVTTNEKLFF

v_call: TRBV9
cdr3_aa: CASSVVGGGNTIYF

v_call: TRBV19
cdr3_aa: CASSIGRAGVGNEQFF

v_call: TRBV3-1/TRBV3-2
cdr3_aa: CASSPPLRQAYNSPLHF

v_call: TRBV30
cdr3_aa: CAWRGLSAGPYNEQFF

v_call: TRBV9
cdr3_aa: CASSGGEQSGNTIYF

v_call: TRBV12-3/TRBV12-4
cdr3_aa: CASSPRDRYGYTF

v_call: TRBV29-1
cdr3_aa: CSVSDRVHEKLFF

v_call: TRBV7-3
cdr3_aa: CASSSGLWASTDTQYF

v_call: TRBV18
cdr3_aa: CASSPPSGGGYNEQFF

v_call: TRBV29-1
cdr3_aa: CSALAGLGETQYF

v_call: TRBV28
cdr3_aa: CASTPSGIRGYTF

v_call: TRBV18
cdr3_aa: CASSPGTSGSYEQYF

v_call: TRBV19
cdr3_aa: CASRTGRQGTGGYTF

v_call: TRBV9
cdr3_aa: CASSPGDRVITDTQYF

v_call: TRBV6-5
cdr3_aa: CASSDRATNEKLFF

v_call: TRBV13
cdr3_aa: CASSLLASGVHTDTQYF

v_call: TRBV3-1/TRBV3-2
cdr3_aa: CASSLNTEAFF

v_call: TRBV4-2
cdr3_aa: CASSQDRGAGGYEQYF

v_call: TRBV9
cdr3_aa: CASSATRARNTIYF

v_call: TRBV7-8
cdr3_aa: CASSYQGRSYNEQFF

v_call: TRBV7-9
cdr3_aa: CASSFFGTDSDTQYF

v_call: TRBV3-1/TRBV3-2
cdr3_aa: CASSQGTLNQPQHF

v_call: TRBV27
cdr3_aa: CASSFGVVTEAFF

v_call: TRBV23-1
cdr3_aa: CASSQNKTGVDTEAFF

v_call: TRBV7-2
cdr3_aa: CASSPVAGGNTGELFF

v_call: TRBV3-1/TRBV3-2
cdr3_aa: CASSRAGKTEAFF

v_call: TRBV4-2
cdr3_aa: CASSHDGDSTNEQFF

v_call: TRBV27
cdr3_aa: CARQGPNEKLFF

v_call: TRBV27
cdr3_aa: CASSLGIAHFSYEQYF

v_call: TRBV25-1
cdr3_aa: CASSERRGTKYGYTF

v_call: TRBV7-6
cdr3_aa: CASSFGGQDQETQYF

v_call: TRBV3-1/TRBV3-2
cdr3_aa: CASSQDFGVRTQETQYF

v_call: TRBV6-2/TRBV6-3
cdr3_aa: CASSYLSSGKEAQYF

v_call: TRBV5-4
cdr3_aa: CASSFLGSRYEQYF

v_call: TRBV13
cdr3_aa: CASSPSIPHEQYF

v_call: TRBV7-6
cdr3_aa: CASSLVLDRNTGELFF

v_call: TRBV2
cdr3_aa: CASTSGLSYEQYF

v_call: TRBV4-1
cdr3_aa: CASSQVAGSETQYF

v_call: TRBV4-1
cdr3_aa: CASSQDWGAYEQYF

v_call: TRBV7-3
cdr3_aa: CASSLLAGFSYEQYF

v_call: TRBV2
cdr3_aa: CATMPGPEANSPLHF

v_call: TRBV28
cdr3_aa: CASNSYVGDLNTEAFF

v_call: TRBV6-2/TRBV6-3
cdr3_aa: CASSYSKTGPYEQYF

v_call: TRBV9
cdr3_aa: CASSVDLGAADTQYF

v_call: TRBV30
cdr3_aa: CAGTGKTGELFF

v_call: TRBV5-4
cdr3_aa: CASRRDSHNEQFF

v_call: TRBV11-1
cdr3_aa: CASSLGRVVGYEQYF

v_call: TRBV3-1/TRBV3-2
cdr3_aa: CASRIGPAGGFNEQFF